A selection of T cell receptor beta chains follows, all from one sample in a study of cytotoxic CD8 clonotypes in ibrutinib-treated CLL. Using immunoSEQ multiplex PCR, the repertoire was profiled, and TCRdb retains in-frame clones only, with some absent. This table has more than 300,000 clones, 80% appearing once. The sequences come from PBMCs, collected before ibrutinib treatment. These receptor sequences come from a human donor with chronic lymphocytic leukemia. Both conserved end residues are part of each CDR3. A D gene is named only where the DNA matches it firmly. Where a row states a size, it is once, few, many or the class of an expanded clone; other rows omit it.

clone size	D gene	V gene	J gene	CDR3 protein	CDR3 DNA
.	.	TRBV10-3	TRBJ1-3	CAVRENSGNTIYF	TGTGCGGTAAGGGAGAACTCTGGAAACACCATATATTTT
.	.	TRBV5-1	TRBJ1-1	CASSLDPGVGTEAFF	TGCGCCAGCAGCTTGGACCCGGGGGTGGGCACTGAAGCTTTCTTT
.	.	TRBV9	TRBJ2-2	CASSVGSYTGELFF	TGTGCCAGCAGCGTAGGCTCGTACACCGGGGAGCTGTTTTTT
.	TRBD2	TRBV5-6	TRBJ2-1	CASSLGLAAYNEQFF	TGTGCCAGCAGCTTGGGACTAGCGGCGTACAATGAGCAGTTCTTC
.	.	TRBV7-9	TRBJ2-3	CASSSGGARRLTDTQYF	TGTGCCAGCAGCTCAGGGGGGGCAAGGAGACTCACAGATACGCAGTATTTT
.	.	TRBV7-3	TRBJ2-1	CASSLMPGGLATYNEQFF	TGTGCCAGCAGCTTAATGCCTGGTGGGCTAGCGACCTACAATGAGCAGTTCTTC
.	.	TRBV27	TRBJ2-7	CASSFLGREQYF	TGTGCCAGCAGTTTTCTAGGGAGGGAGCAGTACTTC
few	.	TRBV7-2	TRBJ2-1	CASSLHRDPSSYNEQFF	TGTGCCAGCAGCTTACACCGGGACCCGAGCTCCTACAATGAGCAGTTCTTC
once	.	TRBV6-5	TRBJ1-2	CASSYGWGSGGYTF	TGTGCCAGCAGTTACGGGTGGGGCTCTGGCGGCTACACCTTC
.	TRBD2	TRBV28	TRBJ2-7	CASSSLAREGREQYF	TGTGCCAGCAGTTCACTAGCGAGGGAGGGCCGCGAGCAGTACTTC
once	.	TRBV7-8	TRBJ1-5	CASSRGRNQPQHF	TGTGCCAGCAGCCGGGGTCGAAATCAGCCCCAGCATTTT
.	TRBD1	TRBV25-1	TRBJ1-2	CASSQDRGGGYTF	TGTGCCAGCAGCCAGGACAGGGGTGGAGGCTACACCTTC
.	.	TRBV10-1	TRBJ1-1	CASSEGRTQAFF	TGCGCCAGCAGTGAAGGCAGGACACAAGCTTTCTTT
.	.	TRBV6-6	TRBJ1-1	CASSRDGEAFF	TGTGCCAGCAGTAGGGACGGGGAAGCTTTCTTT
.	.	TRBV6-5	TRBJ2-7	CASSYTQGTIYEQYF	TGTGCCAGCAGTTACACCCAGGGTACCATCTACGAGCAGTACTTC
.	TRBD2	TRBV28	TRBJ2-7	CASSPKGLAFYEQYF	TGTGCCAGCAGTCCCAAGGGACTAGCGTTCTACGAGCAGTACTTC
.	TRBD1	TRBV10-3	TRBJ2-7	CAISDLWDRGTYEQYF	TGTGCCATCAGTGATTTATGGGACAGGGGAACCTACGAGCAGTACTTC
.	TRBD1	TRBV28	TRBJ1-4	CASKTTGGGEKLFF	TGTGCCAGCAAGACGACAGGGGGGGGTGAAAAACTGTTTTTT
.	.	TRBV29-1	TRBJ2-7	CSVRRSSYEQYF	TGCAGCGTTCGAAGGTCCTCCTACGAGCAGTACTTC
.	TRBD1	TRBV2	TRBJ2-1	CARDRDGDNEQFF	TGTGCCAGAGACAGGGACGGGGACAATGAGCAGTTCTTC
.	.	TRBV5-1	TRBJ2-2	CASSFPEMGELFF	TGCGCCAGCAGCTTCCCCGAGATGGGGGAGCTGTTTTTT
.	.	TRBV7-9	TRBJ2-7	CASSFSGNSYEQYF	TGTGCCAGCAGCTTTTCGGGCAACTCCTACGAGCAGTACTTC
.	.	TRBV18	TRBJ2-7	CASSPQSLYRDGEQYF	TGTGCCAGCTCACCACAGAGTCTGTATAGGGATGGCGAGCAGTACTTC
.	.	TRBV14	TRBJ2-1	CASSQVISLALSSSSYNEQFF	TGTGCCAGCAGCCAAGTAATCAGCCTAGCGCTCTCCTCAAGCTCCTACAATGAGCAGTTCTTC
.	TRBD2	TRBV27	TRBJ2-7	CASSLTSGNEQYF	TGTGCCAGCAGTTTGACTAGCGGGAACGAGCAGTACTTC
few	.	TRBV18	TRBJ2-4	CASSPPMRGDIQYF	TGTGCCAGCTCACCACCAATGAGGGGAGACATTCAGTACTTC
.	.	TRBV4-3	TRBJ1-3	CASSQDLTGSGNTIYF	TGCGCCAGCAGCCAAGATCTTACAGGCTCTGGAAACACCATATATTTT
.	.	TRBV6-4	TRBJ2-1	CASSPGPAYNEQFF	TGTGCCAGCAGTCCGGGACCCGCTTACAATGAGCAGTTCTTC
.	.	TRBV9	TRBJ2-6	CASSVDLSGANVLTF	TGTGCCAGCAGCGTAGATCTTTCTGGGGCCAACGTCCTGACTTTC
.	.	TRBV7-9	TRBJ2-3	CASSLLQGSNTQYF	TGTGCCAGCAGCTTGCTACAGGGTTCCAATACGCAGTATTTT
.	.	TRBV19	TRBJ2-5	CASNYQETQYF	TGTGCCAGTAATTATCAAGAGACCCAGTACTTC
.	.	TRBV11-2	TRBJ2-3	CASSLLGSTTDTQYF	TGTGCCAGCAGCTTACTGGGGAGCACGACAGATACGCAGTATTTT
.	.	TRBV7-3	TRBJ1-3	CASSLGRGENTIYF	TGTGCCAGCAGCTTGGGCAGGGGTGAAAACACCATATATTTT
.	.	TRBV14	TRBJ1-2	CASSQEGRLLYGYTF	TGTGCCAGCAGCCAAGAGGGACGGTTACTTTATGGCTACACCTTC
.	.	TRBV28	TRBJ1-5	CASSQYNQPQHF	TGTGCCAGCAGTCAGTACAATCAGCCCCAGCATTTT
.	TRBD1	TRBV5-4	TRBJ1-3	CASSSGQGVSGNTIYF	TGTGCCAGCAGCTCGGGACAGGGAGTCTCTGGAAACACCATATATTTT
.	.	TRBV28	TRBJ1-1	CASSLTDQNTEAFF	TGTGCCAGCAGTTTAACAGATCAGAACACTGAAGCTTTCTTT
.	TRBD2	TRBV7-9	TRBJ2-7	CASSLVRLAGNTNNYEQYF	TGTGCCAGCAGCTTAGTTAGACTAGCGGGAAACACAAATAACTACGAGCAGTACTTC
.	.	TRBV2	TRBJ1-5	CASRGGTEGQPQHF	TGTGCCAGCAGGGGGGGTACGGAGGGACAGCCCCAGCATTTT
.	.	TRBV7-9	TRBJ1-3	CATQGITYGNTIYF	TGTGCCACCCAAGGGATAACCTACGGAAACACCATATATTTT
.	.	TRBV4-2	TRBJ2-7	CASSLSSGREGLYEQYF	TGTGCCAGCAGCCTTTCCTCGGGGCGGGAAGGGCTCTACGAGCAGTACTTC
.	TRBD2	TRBV11-1	TRBJ2-7	CASSRLAGGNEQYF	TGTGCCAGCAGCCGACTAGCGGGAGGTAACGAGCAGTACTTC
.	TRBD2	TRBV28	TRBJ2-1	CASHSSGRNNEQFF	TGTGCCAGCCACTCTAGCGGGAGAAACAATGAGCAGTTCTTC
once	.	TRBV18	TRBJ1-1	CASSVTGRDTEAFF	TGTGCCAGCTCTGTAACAGGCAGGGACACTGAAGCTTTCTTT
few	.	TRBV4-3	TRBJ2-2	CASSQLSGRGRTGELFF	TGCGCCAGCAGCCAGCTCTCCGGGCGGGGGCGCACCGGGGAGCTGTTTTTT
.	TRBD2	TRBV10-3	TRBJ2-1	CAITLAGEPYNEQFF	TGTGCCATCACCCTAGCGGGAGAGCCCTACAATGAGCAGTTCTTC
.	.	TRBV9	TRBJ2-3	CASSARGSTDTQYF	TGTGCCAGCAGCGCCCGAGGAAGCACAGATACGCAGTATTTT
.	.	TRBV27	TRBJ2-3	CASSTRQKSSTDTQYF	TGTGCCAGCAGTACCCGACAGAAATCTAGCACAGATACGCAGTATTTT
.	.	TRBV4-1	TRBJ1-1	CASSQWHEAFF	TGCGCCAGCAGCCAATGGCATGAAGCTTTCTTT
.	.	TRBV30	TRBJ2-3	CAWSASAGDTQYF	TGTGCCTGGAGTGCTTCAGCGGGAGATACGCAGTATTTT
.	.	TRBV2	TRBJ1-3	CASSSTRSSGNTIYF	TGTGCCAGCAGCTCTACGAGGAGTTCTGGAAACACCATATATTTT
.	TRBD2	TRBV7-3	TRBJ2-3	CASKLAGGYTDTQYF	TGTGCCAGCAAACTAGCGGGAGGCTACACAGATACGCAGTATTTT
.	.	TRBV7-9	TRBJ1-5	CASQTGNQPQHF	TGTGCCAGCCAGACAGGTAATCAGCCCCAGCATTTT
.	.	TRBV6-6	TRBJ1-2	CASSSWTEGDGYTF	TGTGCCAGCAGTTCCTGGACGGAGGGGGATGGCTACACCTTC
.	TRBD2	TRBV25-1	TRBJ2-2	CASSDGLAGDGNTGELFF	TGTGCCAGCAGTGACGGACTAGCGGGCGACGGGAACACCGGGGAGCTGTTTTTT
.	TRBD2	TRBV9	TRBJ2-3	CASSVPLAGVSDTQYF	TGTGCCAGCAGCGTACCACTAGCGGGAGTGTCAGATACGCAGTATTTT